Described below is a single T cell receptor beta chain sequence and its context. This sample is part of a study of shared clonotypes between healthy human individuals. V lost 2 bases to trimming and J lost 4 bases, with 14 bases between them. The germline V gene has CDR1 LNHDA and CDR2 SQIVND (reference sequence). CDR3 length equals 16 residues. The method was immunoSEQ multiplex PCR; TCRdb's version includes in-frame clones alone and lacks a portion of them. This sample has about 1.5 million clones, with 95% to 99% found just once. The sequence derives from a man aged 25 to 40 in good health. V is TRBV19 and J is TRBJ2-2; D is undetermined. Input material: naive CD4+ T cells sorted from blood. Specified subset: CD45RA+ positively selected. The CDR3 sequence: CASSIRTASVTGELFF. The CDR3 nucleotides are TGTGCCAGTAGTATAAGGACGGCATCCGTCACCGGGGAGCTGTTTTTT.